This TCR beta chain was retrieved from a study of CD8 T cells in ankylosing spondylitis. Findings and limits, study-wide: Within peripheral blood, clones linked to disease were CD8+ and relatively rare. Characteristic, it appeared, of ankylosing spondylitis blood was a TCR beta motif of fewer than 10 highly homologous variants. In ankylosing spondylitis patients, matched synovial fluid reportedly showed significant enrichment of disease-linked clones.

About this clonotype itself: Its antigen is currently unknown.

With molecular barcodes, quantitative 5'-RACE was used to make the TCR beta libraries. TCRdb ran MiXCR on the 5' RACE reads and lists one entry per CDR3 protein. The repertoire includes about 500,000 distinct CDR3 sequences, roughly 13% of them detected once, and approximately 6.2% sits in the top ten. The germline CDR1 and CDR2 sequences are KGHSH and LQKENI. The CDR3 runs 15 residues. The V gene end was trimmed by 0 bases and the J gene end by 6 bases; junction bases not matched to a gene: 4. Sequenced material: blood, either unsorted or a sorted T cell fraction (not recorded which). The chain links TRBV18 to TRBJ2-4; TRBD1 aligns across 8 bases. The sequence was collected from a male donor with ankylosing spondylitis. The CDR3 DNA sequence: TGTGCCAGCTCACCACCTTCGCAGGGGGCAAACATTCAGTACTTC. It codes for CASSPPSQGANIQYF.